Reported below is one TCR beta chain. Antigen specificity is unknown. Generated by immunoSEQ multiplex PCR, the TCRdb table keeps only in-frame clones and is missing some. The sample shows around 120,000 clones, approximately 90% of them seen only once. Samples of blood were obtained at baseline, on cycle 4 day 1, and on cycle 7 day 1. This specimen belongs to a study of OX40 agonist ivuxolimab in advanced cancers. Study-wide results and limits: The specificity for antigen of the expanded peripheral T cells was not determined.

Per germline, CDR1 MNHNS and CDR2 SASEGT. Trimming shortened V by 7 bases and J by 6 bases, and 13 bases separated the two germline ends. This CDR3 comprises 14 residues. The rearrangement links TRBV6-1 to TRBJ1-6; D call uncertain. The sequence was collected from an adult with an advanced solid tumor such as melanoma, head and neck, liver or kidney cancer. The specimen comprised CD4+ or CD8+ T cells sorted from blood, sampled in a trial of the OX40 agonist ivuxolimab. CDR3 in amino acids: CASIRGDGNSPLHF. The CDR3 DNA reads TGTGCCAGCATTCGGGGTGATGGTAATTCACCCCTCCACTTT.